This T cell receptor beta chain stems from a study of blood T cell repertoires in COVID-19. V was clipped by 5 bases and J by 7 bases; unmatched bases: 4. CDR3 size: 13 residues. CDR1 is SEHNR and CDR2 is FQNEAQ in the germline V gene (reference sequence). Clones were read by immunoSEQ multiplex PCR, and TCRdb kept only the in-frame ones, dropping some. The sample includes 240,000 or so clones, around 89% seen only once; the top ten take 8.8%. The material sequenced was PBMCs or T cells enriched from blood (not recorded which). The sequence was collected from a man aged 40-55 years who had recovered from COVID-19. The V and J genes are TRBV7-9 and TRBJ1-5, with TRBD1 identical over 8 bases. CDR3 sequence reads: CASSQGQAQPQHF. For the CDR3, the DNA is TGTGCCAGCAGCCAGGGACAGGCACAGCCCCAGCATTTT.